This TCR beta chain originates from a study of shared clonotypes between healthy human individuals. Study findings and constraints: All-four-donor shared clonotypes had higher generation probabilities than non-shared clonotypes did. Only a few donors were included, so the genetic and exposure-history diversity represented was limited.

As for this clone: Its antigen remains unknown.

Recent vaccinations or acute infections were absent in the healthy HIV-negative adult donors. Deletions cut 7 bases from V and 0 bases from J, with 7 bases between. Germline CDR1 is SGHDN and CDR2 is FVKESK. CDR3 length equals 14 residues. The protocol was immunoSEQ multiplex PCR, while the TCRdb copy is restricted to in-frame clones and leaves out a portion. This sample has 2 million to 2.5 million clones, with around 95% found just once. This chain uses TRBV14 with TRBJ1-6, with a tentative D call TRBD1 (6 bases). The receptor comes from a man in his late teens or twenties in good health. The specimen was naive CD4+ T cells sorted from blood. Specified subset: CD45RA+ positively selected. The chain's CDR3 is CASKGGSYNSPLHF. In DNA form, the CDR3 reads TGTGCCAGCAAAGGGGGCTCCTATAATTCACCCCTCCACTTT.